This note documents a single T cell receptor beta chain sequence. There is no known antigen for this receptor. No base qualities exist here, and no much larger clone lies one base off it. Genomic DNA was isolated from the sorted cells so that the TCRbeta CDR3 region could be sequenced. The immunoSEQ Assay was used for sequencing of TCRbeta CDR3 regions. Imported from immuneACCESS, the table was reduced by TCRdb to in-frame sequences with V and J called. These copies leave out some clones; in studies compared against another copy, an unresolved V gene accounts for under half, and the cause of the remainder is not known. Across this sample there are tens of thousands of clones, with about 78% seen only once. In total, the top ten clones hold about 20% of the sample. Patients with a history of autoimmune disease or receiving systemic immunosuppression were excluded from the trial. Peripheral blood for TCR sequencing was collected from all dose cohorts at baseline, on cycle 4 day 1, and on cycle 7 day 1. The samples were drawn from a first-in-human, open-label, multicenter phase I dose-escalation trial of ivuxolimab. Adults with locally advanced or metastatic melanoma, renal cell carcinoma, hepatocellular carcinoma or head and neck squamous cell carcinoma were enrolled in the trial. Before TCR sequencing, CD4+ T cells and CD8+ T cells from peripheral blood were sorted into separate populations.

The sample comes from a study of OX40 agonist ivuxolimab in advanced cancers. Concerning the study at large: The costimulatory receptor OX40 (CD134) was targeted by ivuxolimab, a fully human IgG2 agonistic monoclonal antibody. Intravenous ivuxolimab was administered to patients every 2 weeks at six dose levels: 0.01, 0.1, 0.3, 1.5, 3 and 10 mg/kg. Of the roughly 50 dose-escalation patients, hepatocellular carcinoma was present in about 20, melanoma in approximately 15, renal cell carcinoma in 9 and head and neck cancer in 9. In the dose-escalation cohort, roughly 80% of patients were male, and the mean age was approximately 64 years, with a range of about 23 to 85. Prior anti-PD-1, anti-PD-L1 or anti-CTLA-4 therapy was permitted, and about 40% of dose-escalation patients had received checkpoint inhibitors. Three dose-escalation patients achieved partial responses, one with hepatocellular carcinoma and two with cutaneous melanoma. The point of sequencing TCRbeta in the periphery was to test whether ivuxolimab changed TCR sequence diversity and drove clonal T-cell expansion. The paper reports the monotherapy dose-escalation portion (N ≈ 50 patients) of the phase I ivuxolimab trial.

General conclusions and limits of the study: Partial responders in the 0.1-3.0 mg/kg groups had among the lowest normalized peripheral clonal expansion, especially among CD8+ T cells. The antigen specificity of the clonally expanded peripheral T cells was not determined. After ivuxolimab, CD8+ T cells had more expanded clones than CD4+ T cells on average. At doses of 0.1 to 3.0 mg/kg, clonal expansion of both CD4+ and CD8+ T cells in blood was seen between baseline and week 6. Low levels of normalized T-cell clonal expansion were also seen in some patients who did not respond.

Including the terminal cysteine and phenylalanine, the CDR3 comprises 15 residues. Only the CDR3 part of the read is kept: 45 bases, read in frame from the first base. The germline V gene (reference sequence) provides CDR1 SEHNR and CDR2 FQNEAQ. Trimming leaves V shorter by 6 bases and J shorter by 3 bases, with the junction holding 6 bases beyond the gene matches. The TCR comes from an adult with an advanced solid tumor such as melanoma, head and neck, liver or kidney cancer. Here the sequenced sample was CD4+ or CD8+ T cells sorted from blood, taken in a trial of the OX40 agonist ivuxolimab. The rearranged segments are TRBV7-9 and TRBJ1-4; 8 bases in the junction line up with TRBD1. The DNA is TGTGCCAGCAGTACAGGGGGTGCGGCTAATGAAAAACTGTTTTTT. It specifies CASSTGGAANEKLFF.